Listed below are T cell receptor beta chains from one sample, sequenced in a study of OX40 agonist ivuxolimab in advanced cancers. Clones were sequenced by immunoSEQ multiplex PCR, and TCRdb holds only the in-frame ones, with some missing. The profile shows about 66,000 clones, 80% to 85% of them singletons. Material: CD4+ or CD8+ T cells sorted from blood, obtained in a trial of the OX40 agonist ivuxolimab. The receptor source for this set is an adult with an advanced solid tumor such as melanoma, head and neck, liver or kidney cancer. Each CDR3 is given with its conserved first and last residue. A D gene is named only where the DNA matches it firmly. The size of a clone is reported for some rows only, either as once, few or many, or as a class for expanded clones.

J gene: TRBJ2-7; D gene: .; V gene: TRBV11-2; clone size: .; CDR3 protein: CASSALRRLYEQYF; CDR3 DNA: TGTGCCAGCAGCGCACTCAGGCGGCTGTACGAGCAGTACTTC
J gene: TRBJ1-2; D gene: .; V gene: TRBV6-1; clone size: .; CDR3 protein: CASLDDPVGYTF; CDR3 DNA: TGTGCCAGCTTAGACGACCCTGTTGGCTACACCTTC
J gene: TRBJ2-1; D gene: TRBD2; V gene: TRBV18; clone size: .; CDR3 protein: CASSELAGGYNEQFF; CDR3 DNA: TGTGCCAGCTCGGAACTAGCGGGGGGCTACAATGAGCAGTTCTTC
J gene: TRBJ1-1; D gene: .; V gene: TRBV10-3; clone size: .; CDR3 protein: CAISEYREETEAFF; CDR3 DNA: TGTGCCATCAGTGAGTACAGGGAGGAAACTGAAGCTTTCTTT
J gene: TRBJ1-1; D gene: .; V gene: TRBV5-1; clone size: once; CDR3 protein: CASSLAAGGGSSGAFF; CDR3 DNA: TGCGCCAGCAGCTTGGCGGCGGGGGGCGGAAGTTCCGGGGCTTTCTTT
J gene: TRBJ2-2; D gene: TRBD2; V gene: TRBV6-5; clone size: .; CDR3 protein: CASSYRSGRAGELFF; CDR3 DNA: TGTGCCAGCAGTTACCGGTCAGGGAGGGCCGGGGAGCTGTTTTTT
J gene: TRBJ2-1; D gene: TRBD2; V gene: TRBV30; clone size: .; CDR3 protein: CAWSAAGGPYNEQFF; CDR3 DNA: TGTGCCTGGAGTGCGGCGGGAGGGCCCTACAATGAGCAGTTCTTC
J gene: TRBJ2-7; D gene: .; V gene: TRBV11-3; clone size: .; CDR3 protein: CASSISGTDSEQYF; CDR3 DNA: TGTGCCAGCAGCATATCCGGGACCGATAGCGAGCAGTACTTC
J gene: TRBJ2-3; D gene: TRBD1; V gene: TRBV5-8; clone size: .; CDR3 protein: CASSRDRSTDTQYF; CDR3 DNA: TGTGCCAGCAGCCGGGACAGGAGCACAGATACGCAGTATTTT
J gene: TRBJ2-5; D gene: .; V gene: TRBV6-1; clone size: .; CDR3 protein: CASSQDPGLRATQYF; CDR3 DNA: TGTGCCAGCAGCCAGGACCCGGGCCTCCGGGCGACCCAGTACTTC
J gene: TRBJ2-3; D gene: .; V gene: TRBV6-6; clone size: .; CDR3 protein: CASRLVGTDTQYF; CDR3 DNA: TGTGCCAGCAGATTGGTTGGCACAGATACGCAGTATTTT
J gene: TRBJ2-1; D gene: .; V gene: TRBV7-8; clone size: .; CDR3 protein: CASSTVLNEQFF; CDR3 DNA: TGTGCCAGCAGTACAGTTCTTAATGAGCAGTTCTTC
J gene: TRBJ1-2; D gene: .; V gene: TRBV28; clone size: .; CDR3 protein: CASSLPEDRTGGYTF; CDR3 DNA: TGTGCCAGCAGTTTACCCGAGGACAGAACGGGAGGCTACACCTTC
J gene: TRBJ1-1; D gene: TRBD1; V gene: TRBV5-6; clone size: .; CDR3 protein: CASSSGTGGFNTEAFF; CDR3 DNA: TGTGCCAGCAGTTCCGGGACAGGGGGCTTTAACACTGAAGCTTTCTTT
J gene: TRBJ1-1; D gene: .; V gene: TRBV6-5; clone size: .; CDR3 protein: CASSYWQDTEAFF; CDR3 DNA: TGTGCCAGCAGTTACTGGCAGGACACTGAAGCTTTCTTT
J gene: TRBJ1-5; D gene: .; V gene: TRBV6-1; clone size: .; CDR3 protein: CASSENRISNQPQHF; CDR3 DNA: TGTGCCAGCAGTGAAAACCGAATTAGCAATCAGCCCCAGCATTTT
J gene: TRBJ2-3; D gene: .; V gene: TRBV2; clone size: few; CDR3 protein: CASSGGGRKTDTQYF; CDR3 DNA: TGTGCCAGCAGTGGTGGGGGGCGAAAAACAGATACGCAGTATTTT
J gene: TRBJ1-5; D gene: TRBD1; V gene: TRBV18; clone size: .; CDR3 protein: CASSPQGGTGGAQHF; CDR3 DNA: TGTGCCAGCTCACCCCAAGGGGGGACAGGGGGCGCCCAGCATTTT
J gene: TRBJ1-6; D gene: .; V gene: TRBV9; clone size: .; CDR3 protein: CASSVTQGINNSPLHF; CDR3 DNA: TGTGCCAGCAGCGTGACACAGGGTATAAACAATTCACCCCTCCACTTT
J gene: TRBJ1-1; D gene: TRBD1; V gene: TRBV18; clone size: .; CDR3 protein: CASSQTGGRTEAFF; CDR3 DNA: TGTGCCAGCTCACAGACAGGGGGGAGGACTGAAGCTTTCTTT
J gene: TRBJ2-3; D gene: TRBD1; V gene: TRBV2; clone size: few; CDR3 protein: CASRRTGLSSTDTQYF; CDR3 DNA: TGTGCCAGCAGACGGACAGGTTTGAGTAGCACAGATACGCAGTATTTT
J gene: TRBJ2-3; D gene: .; V gene: TRBV18; clone size: .; CDR3 protein: CASSQGMDTQYF; CDR3 DNA: TGTGCCAGCTCACAGGGCATGGATACGCAGTATTTT
J gene: TRBJ2-1; D gene: TRBD1; V gene: TRBV5-6; clone size: .; CDR3 protein: CASSSRDRVYNEQFF; CDR3 DNA: TGTGCCAGCAGCTCCCGAGACAGGGTGTACAATGAGCAGTTCTTC
J gene: TRBJ1-3; D gene: .; V gene: TRBV7-9; clone size: .; CDR3 protein: CASSSYGSYRNTIYF; CDR3 DNA: TGTGCCAGCAGCTCCTACGGGTCTTATCGAAACACCATATATTTT
J gene: TRBJ1-3; D gene: .; V gene: TRBV28; clone size: .; CDR3 protein: CASSFIDSGNTIYF; CDR3 DNA: TGTGCCAGCAGTTTTATCGATTCTGGAAACACCATATATTTT
J gene: TRBJ1-1; D gene: .; V gene: TRBV30; clone size: few; CDR3 protein: CAWSSVRKAFF; CDR3 DNA: TGTGCCTGGAGCTCTGTCCGAAAAGCTTTCTTT
J gene: TRBJ2-7; D gene: .; V gene: TRBV28; clone size: few; CDR3 protein: CASSSGRLFYEQYF; CDR3 DNA: TGTGCCAGCAGTTCCGGGCGTCTTTTCTACGAGCAGTACTTC